Listed here are 10 T cell receptor beta chains from one sample, sequenced in a study of blood T cell repertoires in COVID-19. The method was immunoSEQ multiplex PCR; TCRdb's version includes in-frame clones alone and lacks a portion of them. The sample lists 200,000 or so clones, roughly four fifths seen once, with less than 2.5% in the top ten. The sample consisted of peripheral blood. These receptor sequences come from a woman aged 55-70 years with acute or convalescent COVID-19.

This clone was detected once. The rearrangement uses TRBV14 and TRBJ2-7, with D unclear. The V end was cut by 0 bases, the J end by 5 bases, with 8 bases between. Germline V CDR1 and CDR2: SGHDN, FVKESK. The CDR3 spans 13 residues. The CDR3: CASSQDRIDEQYF. The CDR3, as DNA: TGTGCCAGCAGCCAAGACAGGATCGACGAGCAGTACTTC.

The count of this clone is one. The chain is built from TRBV28 and TRBJ2-3; TRBD2 matches 10 bases. The germline V gene has CDR1 MDHEN and CDR2 SYDVKM. The junction had 8 bases not matched to a gene; V was cut back by 6 bases and J by 5 bases. The CDR3 sequence is 15 residues long. The CDR3 coding sequence is TGTGCCAGCAGCAGAAGCGGGGGGGCCATAGATACGCAGTATTTT. Translated: CASSRSGGAIDTQYF. The full variable domain, in which reference TRBV28 and TRBJ2-3 provide the parts outside the CDR3, is DVKVTQSSRYLVKRTGEKVFLECVQDMDHENMFWYRQDPGLGLRLIYFSYDVKMKEKGDIPEGYSVSREKKERFSLILESASTNQTSMYLCASSRSGGAIDTQYFGPGTRLTVL.

The rearrangement links TRBV4-1 to TRBJ2-2; D perhaps matches TRBD1 (6 bases). V lost 3 bases, J lost 7 bases, and 18 bases lay in between. The CDR3 is 16 residues long. The germline gives CDR1 MGHRA, CDR2 YSYEKL. The CDR3 here is CASSQRAQGLIGELFF. The CDR3 region has the DNA TGCGCCAGCAGCCAGCGAGCCCAGGGGTTGATCGGGGAGCTGTTTTTT.

The chain links TRBV20-1 to TRBJ1-2; possible D gene TRBD1, 5 bases. V was clipped by 3 bases and J by 8 bases, with 13 bases between them. The CDR3 consists of 12 residues. Germline V gene lookup returns CDR1 DFQATT and CDR2 SNEGSKA (reference sequence). CDR3 sequence reads: CSASFQGRGYTF. In DNA, the CDR3 is TGCAGTGCTAGTTTCCAGGGCCGAGGCTACACCTTC.

The V call is TRBV19, the J call TRBJ1-2, with D perhaps matching TRBD1 (5 bases). CDR1 is LNHDA and CDR2 is SQIVND in the germline V gene (reference sequence). The CDR3 is made up of 14 amino acids. V was trimmed by 5 bases and J by 8 bases, leaving 18 bases between them. This chain's CDR3 is CASSSLTDTRGYTF. For the CDR3, the DNA is TGTGCCAGTAGTTCCTTGACAGATACTCGGGGCTACACCTTC.

The J gene is TRBJ1-1, the V gene TRBV4-1; 7 positions agree with TRBD1. Germline V gene lookup returns CDR1 MGHRA and CDR2 YSYEKL. The CDR3 is made up of 15 amino acids. V was pared by 3 bases and J by 1 base, with 5 bases of the junction left unmatched. CDR3 DNA sequence: TGCGCCAGCAGCCAGAGGGACAGCAAGAACACTGAAGCTTTCTTT. Translated: CASSQRDSKNTEAFF.

For this clone: The same CDR3 also results from other DNA sequences found in this sample. The V and J genes are TRBV18 and TRBJ1-1, with TRBD1 matching 8 bases. The germline V gene has CDR1 KGHSH and CDR2 LQKENI. The CDR3 length is 12 residues. J was trimmed by 7 bases and V by 4 bases; bases with no gene match: 2. The CDR3 region is CASSQGTGEAFF. Written as DNA, the CDR3 is TGTGCCAGCTCACAGGGGACAGGTGAAGCTTTCTTT. Using reference TRBV18 and TRBJ1-1 for the parts outside the CDR3, the full variable domain is NAGVMQNPRHLVRRRGQEARLRCSPMKGHSHVYWYRQLPEEGLKFMVYLQKENIIDESGMPKERFSAEFPKEGPSILRIQQVVRGDSAAYFCASSQGTGEAFFGQGTRLTVV.

V is TRBV4-1 and J is TRBJ2-5, with TRBD2 matching 8 bases. The CDR3 loop spans 16 amino acids. Trimming at V came to 4 bases and at J to 2 bases, leaving 9 bases not matched to a gene. Germline CDR1 is MGHRA and CDR2 is YSYEKL. The CDR3 bases are TGCGCCAGCAGCCCCCGCCTTGCGGGGGGACAAGAGACCCAGTACTTC. Translating gives CASSPRLAGGQETQYF.

This clone was seen more than once but under ten times. The chain employs TRBV6-5 and TRBJ1-5; the match to TRBD1 covers 9 bases. The CDR3 covers 14 residues. After removal of 7 bases from V and 7 bases from J, the junction contained 8 bases not matched to a gene. The germline V gene encodes CDR1 MNHEY and CDR2 SVGAGI. The CDR3 sequence: CASTGTGSRQPQHF. Here the CDR3 DNA reads TGTGCCAGCACCGGGACAGGGAGTCGACAGCCCCAGCATTTT.

This clone was found a few times. The chain is built from TRBV7-9 and TRBJ1-6, with 8 positions matching TRBD1. The V gene's germline CDR1 is SEHNR and CDR2 FQNEAQ (reference sequence). The ends lost 3 bases at V and 8 bases at J; junction bases unmatched: 3. CDR3 length: 14 residues. DNA of the CDR3: TGTGCCAGCAGCTTTGGACAGGGAGATTCACCCCTCCACTTT. Translating gives CASSFGQGDSPLHF.